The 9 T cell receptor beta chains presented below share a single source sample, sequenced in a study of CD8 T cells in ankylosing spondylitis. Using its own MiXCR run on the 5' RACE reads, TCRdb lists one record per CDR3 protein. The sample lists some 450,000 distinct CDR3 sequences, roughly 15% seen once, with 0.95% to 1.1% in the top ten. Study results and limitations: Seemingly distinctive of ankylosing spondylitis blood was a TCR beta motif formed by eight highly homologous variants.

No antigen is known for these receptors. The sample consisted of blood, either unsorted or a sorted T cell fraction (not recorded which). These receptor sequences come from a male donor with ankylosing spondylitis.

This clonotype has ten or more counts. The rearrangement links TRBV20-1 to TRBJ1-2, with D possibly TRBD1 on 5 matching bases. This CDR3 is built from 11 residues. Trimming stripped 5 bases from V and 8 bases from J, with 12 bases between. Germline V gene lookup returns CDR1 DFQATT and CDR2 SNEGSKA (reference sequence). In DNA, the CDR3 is TGCAGTGCTGGGACTGGGCAAGGCTACACCTTC. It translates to CSAGTGQGYTF.

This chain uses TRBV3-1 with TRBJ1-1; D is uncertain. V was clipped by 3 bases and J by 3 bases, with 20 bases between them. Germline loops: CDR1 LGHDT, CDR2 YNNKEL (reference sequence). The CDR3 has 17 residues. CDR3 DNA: TGTGCCAGCAGCCACGAAGGACTCTACCCCGGTTACACTGAAGCTTTCTTT. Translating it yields CASSHEGLYPGYTEAFF.

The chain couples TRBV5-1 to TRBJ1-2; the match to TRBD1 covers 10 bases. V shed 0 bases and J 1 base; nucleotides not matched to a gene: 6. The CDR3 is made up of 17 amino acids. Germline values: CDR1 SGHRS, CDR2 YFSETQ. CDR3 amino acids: CASSLGGTGDLNYGYTF. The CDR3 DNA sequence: TGCGCCAGCAGCTTGGGAGGGACAGGGGATCTTAACTATGGCTACACCTTC.

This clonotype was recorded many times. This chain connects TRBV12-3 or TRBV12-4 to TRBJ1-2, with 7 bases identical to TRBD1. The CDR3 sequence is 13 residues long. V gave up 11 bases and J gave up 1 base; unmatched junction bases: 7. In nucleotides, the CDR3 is TGTGCCGGGGGGACAGAAAATAACTATGGCTACACCTTC. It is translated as CAGGTENNYGYTF.

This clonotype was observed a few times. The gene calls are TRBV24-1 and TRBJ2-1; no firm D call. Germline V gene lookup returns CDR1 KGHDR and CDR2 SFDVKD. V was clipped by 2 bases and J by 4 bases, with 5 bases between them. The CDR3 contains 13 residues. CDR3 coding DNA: TGTGCCACCAGTGATTCCAGGTACAATGAGCAGTTCTTC. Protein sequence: CATSDSRYNEQFF.

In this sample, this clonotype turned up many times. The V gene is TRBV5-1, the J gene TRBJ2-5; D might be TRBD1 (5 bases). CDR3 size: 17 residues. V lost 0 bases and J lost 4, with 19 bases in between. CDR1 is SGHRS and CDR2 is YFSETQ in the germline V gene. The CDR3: CASSLGAGKSSAETQYF. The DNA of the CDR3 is TGCGCCAGCAGCTTGGGAGCAGGGAAGTCCTCCGCAGAGACCCAGTACTTC.

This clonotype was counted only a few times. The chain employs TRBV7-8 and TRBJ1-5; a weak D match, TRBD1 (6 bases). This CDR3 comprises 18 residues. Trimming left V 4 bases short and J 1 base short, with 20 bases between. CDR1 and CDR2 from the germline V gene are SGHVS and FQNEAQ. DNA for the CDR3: TGTGCCAGCAGCTCAAAAGGCGGACAGAGCTTGAGCAATCAGCCCCAGCATTTT. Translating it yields CASSSKGGQSLSNQPQHF.

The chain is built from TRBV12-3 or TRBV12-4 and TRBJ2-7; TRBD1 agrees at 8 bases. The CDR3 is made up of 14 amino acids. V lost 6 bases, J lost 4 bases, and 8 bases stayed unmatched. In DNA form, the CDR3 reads TGTGCCAGCAGCATGACAGGGGAGAGTTACGAGCAGTACTTC. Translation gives CASSMTGESYEQYF.

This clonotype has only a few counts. The CDR3 DNA follows: TGCGCCAGCAGCCAGGTCCGACTCCTCGTATACAATGAGCAGTTCTTC. Its protein is CASSQVRLLVYNEQFF. The chain has TRBV4-1 and TRBJ2-1; D ambiguous. Germline-derived CDR1 and CDR2 are MGHRA and YSYEKL. The CDR3 has 16 amino acids. The germline V and J ends were trimmed by 3 bases and 4 bases, with 16 bases remaining between them.